Below, 29 T cell receptor beta chains from the same sample are listed, as sequenced in a study of neurological immune-mediated disorders. Time point indicated: longitudinal time-point 3. From the 5' RACE reads, TCRdb called clonotypes with MiXCR, one entry per CDR3 protein. The sample lists 84,000 or so distinct CDR3 sequences, 4.3% occurring once. The sequencing sample was made of PBMCs. The receptors were gathered from a woman aged 55-69 years with multiple sclerosis.

This clonotype was recorded many times. The rearrangement uses TRBV12-3 or TRBV12-4 and TRBJ1-2, with no clear D. The CDR3 totals 13 residues. The V end was cut by 0 bases, the J end by 7 bases, with 9 bases between. The CDR3, as DNA: TGTGCCAGCAGTTTAGCATCCATCGGTGGCTACACCTTC. Its translation: CASSLASIGGYTF.

Ten or more counts support this clonotype. The rearrangement joins TRBV12-3 or TRBV12-4 to TRBJ1-2; 9 bases agree with TRBD1. This CDR3 comprises 15 residues. With 3 bases clipped from V and 4 bases from J, the junction kept 6 bases outside the gene matches. Here the CDR3 reads CASSLIGTGSYGYTF. CDR3 DNA: TGTGCCAGCAGTTTGATTGGGACAGGGAGCTATGGCTACACCTTC.

This clonotype was counted at least ten times. This chain links TRBV20-1 with TRBJ2-3, with TRBD2 identical over 11 bases. Germline V CDR1 and CDR2: DFQATT, SNEGSKA (reference sequence). This CDR3 spans 16 amino acids. The trim removed 6 bases at V and 1 base at J, leaving 9 bases unmatched. CDR3 nucleotides: TGCAGTGCCCCGAGACTAGCGGGGCAAGGCACAGATACGCAGTATTTT. Its translation is CSAPRLAGQGTDTQYF.

In its sample, this clonotype was seen many times. The V call is TRBV5-1, the J call TRBJ2-1, with D possibly TRBD2 on 7 matching bases. The CDR3 has 17 amino acids. V shed 0 bases and J shed 6 bases, with 19 bases lying between them. CDR1 is SGHRS and CDR2 is YFSETQ in the germline V gene. CDR3 region: CASSLAGGGGVPNEQFF. The CDR3 bases are TGCGCCAGCAGCTTGGCCGGTGGAGGGGGGGTTCCCAATGAGCAGTTCTTC.

This clonotype came up many times. The chain couples TRBV6-1 to TRBJ2-7; TRBD1 might be the D (5 bases). In germline, CDR1 is MNHNS, CDR2 SASEGT. The CDR3 length is 13 residues. V dropped 7 bases and J dropped 3 bases, with 13 bases sitting between them. CDR3 nucleotide sequence: TGTGCCAGCACCGAGAGACAGCTCTACGAGCAGTACTTC. Its translation is CASTERQLYEQYF.

This clonotype was detected ten times or more. This sequence joins TRBV12-3 or TRBV12-4 and TRBJ1-2, with 7 positions matching TRBD1. The CDR3 consists of 12 residues. V gave up 6 bases and J gave up 8 bases; unmatched junction bases: 6. CDR3 in DNA: TGTGCCAGCAGCCAGGGGGTCATAGGCTACACCTTC. Translated, it gives CASSQGVIGYTF.

This clonotype was recorded many times. The CDR3: CASSTSETQYF. CDR3 DNA sequence: TGTGCCAGCAGTACATCAGAGACCCAGTACTTC. V usage is TRBV6-6 and J usage is TRBJ2-5; no definite D call. CDR1 and CDR2 from the germline V gene are MNHNY and SVGAGI (reference sequence). V lost 5 bases and J 4 bases, leaving 5 bases between the germline ends. CDR3 length: 11 residues.

There are many counts of this clonotype. This sequence joins TRBV20-1 and TRBJ2-7; D not resolved. This CDR3 comprises 13 residues. Trimming pared 1 base from V and 3 bases from J, leaving 10 bases between. CDR1 is DFQATT and CDR2 is SNEGSKA in the germline V gene (reference sequence). For the CDR3, the DNA is TGCAGTGCTAGAGTGGATGAATTCTACGAGCAGTACTTC. This codes for CSARVDEFYEQYF.

This clonotype was seen many times. The CDR3 sequence is CASSPGQLNSPLHF. Written as DNA, the CDR3 is TGCGCCAGCAGCCCGGGACAGCTTAATTCACCCCTCCACTTT. The chain joins TRBV5-1 to TRBJ1-6; 7 bases line up with TRBD1. With 4 bases clipped from V and 6 bases from J, the junction kept 4 bases outside the gene matches. There are 14 residues in the CDR3. Germline loops: CDR1 SGHRS, CDR2 YFSETQ.

This clonotype was detected ten times or more. This chain joins TRBV6-5 and TRBJ2-7; TRBD1 matches 12 bases. Losses at the gene ends were 0 bases for V and 6 bases for J; bases not matched to a gene: 9. The CDR3 is 17 amino acids. In germline, CDR1 is MNHEY, CDR2 SVGAGI. This CDR3 is CASSYSAPGTGGAEQYF. CDR3 bases: TGTGCCAGCAGTTACTCCGCGCCTGGGACAGGGGGCGCCGAGCAGTACTTC.

This clonotype was counted many times. The chain carries TRBV5-1 and TRBJ2-7, with 10 bases aligning to TRBD1. Germline CDR1 SGHRS, CDR2 YFSETQ. The CDR3 consists of 15 residues. V gave up 0 bases and J gave up 6 bases; unmatched junction bases: 6. CDR3 sequence (DNA): TGCGCCAGCAGCTTGGCCGGGACAGGGGCCGGCGAGCAGTACTTC. As protein: CASSLAGTGAGEQYF.

Ten or more counts support this clonotype. The J gene is TRBJ1-1, the V gene TRBV12-3 or TRBV12-4; D uncertain. The V gene lost 1 base and the J gene lost 1 base, with 4 bases spanning the gap. The CDR3 length is 13 residues. CDR3 sequence: CASSLVQNTEAFF. In DNA, the CDR3 is TGTGCCAGCAGTTTAGTGCAGAACACTGAAGCTTTCTTT.

This clonotype has at least ten counts. The V and J genes are TRBV5-1 and TRBJ2-3; D may match TRBD1 or TRBD2 (6 bases each). The CDR3 is 16 residues long. The ends were cut back, 0 bases at V and 1 base at J, with 12 bases in the middle. CDR1 SGHRS and CDR2 YFSETQ come from the germline V gene. CDR3: CASSLDGGPGTDTQYF. The CDR3 nucleotides read TGCGCCAGCAGCTTGGATGGGGGGCCGGGCACAGATACGCAGTATTTT.

This clonotype was recorded many times. This chain joins TRBV4-1 and TRBJ1-6, with D perhaps matching TRBD1 (5 bases). Per the germline V gene, CDR1 is MGHRA and CDR2 is YSYEKL. The CDR3 sequence is 14 residues long. V was trimmed by 1 base and J by 5 bases, leaving 6 bases between them. This chain's CDR3 is CASSQATDNSPLHF. The CDR3 DNA follows: TGCGCCAGCAGCCAAGCGACAGATAATTCACCCCTCCACTTT.

This chain uses TRBV10-1 with TRBJ2-5; D is possibly TRBD2 (7 bases). V lost 3 bases and J lost 9, with 17 bases in between. The length of the CDR3 is 14 residues. Germline V gene data show CDR1 as WNHNN and CDR2 as SYGVQD (reference sequence). The CDR3 is CASSDGGLRSAQYF. The CDR3 nucleotides are TGCGCCAGCAGTGACGGGGGGCTTCGGTCGGCCCAGTACTTC.

In this sample, this clonotype turned up many times. At one end, the junction sequence differs from germline, possibly due to a read error. The chain carries TRBV7-7 and TRBJ2-3; TRBD2 agrees at 9 bases. The CDR3 is 15 amino acids. The V gene's germline CDR1 is SSHAT and CDR2 FNYEAQ (reference sequence). CDR3 residues: CASSMGLASTDTQYF. The CDR3 DNA is TGTGCTAGCAGCATGGGACTAGCCAGCACAGATACGCAGTATTTT.

This clonotype was recorded at least ten times. V usage is TRBV12-3 or TRBV12-4 and J usage is TRBJ1-5, with D unclear. The CDR3 sequence is 15 residues long. V lost 5 bases to trimming and J lost 4 bases, with 15 bases between them. The CDR3 spells CASSPREGKNQPQHF. CDR3 nucleotides: TGTGCCAGCAGTCCCCGCGAGGGTAAGAATCAGCCCCAGCATTTT.

This clonotype was seen at least ten times. The CDR3 DNA sequence: TGTGCCAGCAGCGAGGGACAAAAACCTGGAGCTTTCTTT. Its translation is CASSEGQKPGAFF. This chain connects TRBV3-1 to TRBJ1-1, with a tentative D call TRBD1 (6 bases). Germline V CDR1 and CDR2: LGHDT, YNNKEL (reference sequence). Trimming took 5 bases from V and 10 from J, leaving 17 bases between them. CDR3 length equals 13 residues.

This clonotype has a count of ten or more. The V and J genes are TRBV6-5 and TRBJ2-3, with a possible D match to TRBD2 (6 bases). V lost 7 bases to trimming and J lost 3 bases, with 17 bases between them. The CDR3 contains 15 residues. Germline V lookup: CDR1 MNHEY, CDR2 SVGAGI. DNA for the CDR3: TGTGCCAGCAACCGTGACCCAGGGAGGACAGATACGCAGTATTTT. Protein product: CASNRDPGRTDTQYF.

This clonotype was counted many times. The chain is built from TRBV2 and TRBJ1-4; D perhaps matches TRBD1 (6 bases). Between the trimmed V and J ends, which lost 3 bases and 7 bases, there was a span of 12 bases. Per germline, CDR1 SNHLY and CDR2 FYNNEI. The CDR3 totals 14 residues. CDR3 DNA: TGTGCCAGCAGTGATTGGGGGCGCGGTGAAAAACTGTTTTTT. Its translation is CASSDWGRGEKLFF.

This clonotype was seen ten or more times. The V and J genes are TRBV5-1 and TRBJ1-2; D is ambiguous. Between the trimmed V and J ends, which lost 0 bases and 1 base, there was a span of 10 bases. The CDR3 extends over 15 amino acids. Germline V gene lookup returns CDR1 SGHRS and CDR2 YFSETQ. The CDR3 spells CASSLGHSNNYGYTF. The CDR3 nucleotides read TGCGCCAGCAGCTTGGGGCACTCTAATAACTATGGCTACACCTTC. The entire variable domain, with the rest obtained from reference TRBV5-1 and TRBJ1-2, is as follows: KAGVTQTPRYLIKTRGQQVTLSCSPISGHRSVSWYQQTPGQGLQFLFEYFSETQRNKGNFPGRFSGRQFSNSRSEMNVSTLELGDSALYLCASSLGHSNNYGYTFGSGTRLTVV.

This clonotype was recorded many times. The chain is built from TRBV2 and TRBJ1-3; no clear D. From germline, CDR1 is SNHLY and CDR2 FYNNEI. The CDR3 has 15 amino acids. Trimming left V 3 bases short and J 3 bases short, with 12 bases between. The chain's CDR3 is CASSDFSVHGNTIYF. The CDR3 DNA sequence: TGTGCCAGCAGTGATTTTAGTGTCCATGGAAACACCATATATTTT.

Many counts were recorded for this clonotype. The J gene is TRBJ1-1, the V gene TRBV12-3 or TRBV12-4; no definite D call. Deletions cut 7 bases from V and 1 base from J, with 19 bases between. This CDR3 comprises 16 residues. In nucleotides, the CDR3 is TGTGCCAGCACCTCCTGGTCCTACTACAGGAACACTGAAGCTTTCTTT. Amino acids: CASTSWSYYRNTEAFF.

Ten or more counts support this clonotype. The chain has TRBV5-1 and TRBJ2-2, with a tentative D call TRBD2 (6 bases). The length of the CDR3 is 15 residues. Trimming took 0 bases from V and 4 from J, leaving 10 bases between them. The germline gives CDR1 SGHRS, CDR2 YFSETQ. The CDR3 loop reads CASSLERGGTGELFF. The CDR3 nucleotides are TGCGCCAGCAGCTTGGAAAGGGGAGGCACCGGGGAGCTGTTTTTT.

Note on this clonotype: A much larger clone is a single base away; this may be a read error. The V and J genes are TRBV5-1 and TRBJ1-1; D uncertain. The CDR3 consists of 12 residues. V lost 5 bases and J lost 8, with 13 bases in between. CDR1 SGHRS and CDR2 YFSETQ come from the germline V gene. The CDR3, as DNA: TGCGCCAGCAGTAAATTTGGTCGAGAAGCTTTCTTT. It is translated as CASSKFGREAFF.

This clonotype showed up many times. This chain joins TRBV14 and TRBJ1-6, with a possible D match to TRBD1 (5 bases). The germline V gene has CDR1 SGHDN and CDR2 FVKESK. The V end lost 2 bases, the J end lost 14 bases, and 28 bases lay between the germline ends. This CDR3 has 18 residues. The CDR3 region has the DNA TGTGCCAGCAGCCAATATCCCCGTGACACCCACCGGGGGAGGACCCTCCACTTT. Its protein is CASSQYPRDTHRGRTLHF.

Ten or more counts support this clonotype. The genes are TRBV6-5 and TRBJ2-5; weak D call: TRBD1 (6 bases). V shed 3 bases and J shed 4 bases, with 21 bases lying between them. This CDR3 comprises 17 residues. In germline, CDR1 is MNHEY, CDR2 SVGAGI. CDR3 DNA: TGTGCCAGCAGTTATGGCGGGCGAGGGGGTTCGGGAGAGACCCAGTACTTC. The encoded protein is CASSYGGRGGSGETQYF.

This clonotype has a count of ten or more. This chain connects TRBV5-1 to TRBJ2-3; 11 bases are a match to TRBD2. The CDR3 consists of 16 residues. J lost 5 bases, V lost 0 bases, and 5 bases had no gene match. Germline V lookup: CDR1 SGHRS, CDR2 YFSETQ. CDR3 in amino acids: CASSLGASGGIDTQYF. DNA for the CDR3: TGCGCCAGCAGCTTGGGAGCTAGCGGGGGGATAGATACGCAGTATTTT.

There are many counts of this clonotype. The chain recombines TRBV18 with TRBJ2-2, with a weak D call TRBD2 (6 bases). Between the trimmed V and J ends, which lost 3 bases and 3 bases, there was a span of 11 bases. Per germline, CDR1 KGHSH and CDR2 LQKENI. The CDR3 has 15 amino acids. CDR3 sequence reads: CASSPAAGHTGELFF. The CDR3 DNA reads as TGTGCCAGCTCACCGGCGGCGGGACACACCGGGGAGCTGTTTTTT.